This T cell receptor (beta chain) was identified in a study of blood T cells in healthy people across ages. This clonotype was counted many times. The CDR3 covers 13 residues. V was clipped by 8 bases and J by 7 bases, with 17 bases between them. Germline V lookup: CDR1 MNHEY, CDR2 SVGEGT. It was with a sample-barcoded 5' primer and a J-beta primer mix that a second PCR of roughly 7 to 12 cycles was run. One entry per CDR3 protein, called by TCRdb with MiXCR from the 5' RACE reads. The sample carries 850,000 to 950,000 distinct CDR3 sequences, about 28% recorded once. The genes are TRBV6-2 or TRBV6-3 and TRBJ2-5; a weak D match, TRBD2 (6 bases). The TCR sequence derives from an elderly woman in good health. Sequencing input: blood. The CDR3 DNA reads TGTGCCAGCGGGGACTTCCGTCGGGGGACCCAGTACTTC. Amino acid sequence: CASGDFRRGTQYF.